This T cell receptor beta chain came from a study of cytomegalovirus exposure and HLA in healthy donors. For the study at large: An analysis done earlier identified some 120 million unique TCR beta sequences from approximately 170 million T cells.

Study observations and caveats: V- and J-gene trimming of TCR beta was linked (in a later analysis) to a missense DCLRE1C variant. In a later analysis, most CMV-associated TCR beta chains appeared HLA-restricted. A later analysis showed HLA-associated TCR beta chains outstripping equally common others in clonal expansion.

Primers: 60 Vbeta forward and 13 Jbeta reverse. Clones were read by immunoSEQ multiplex PCR, and TCRdb kept only the in-frame ones, dropping some. Recorded for this sample: around 71,000 clones. This CDR3 has 15 residues. With 0 bases removed from V and 6 bases from J, the gap between germline ends came to 12 bases. CDR1 is SGDLS, CDR2 YYNGEE, per germline. Comment on this clone: Its antigen is unidentified.

Sequencing was performed on PBMCs. This chain connects TRBV9 to TRBJ2-2; possible D gene TRBD1, 7 bases. This sequence originates from a woman in her twenties or thirties in good health and CMV-seronegative. CDR3 in DNA: TGTGCCAGCAGCGTAGTTGGCAGGGGGGCCGGGGAGCTGTTTTTT. Protein: CASSVVGRGAGELFF.